This T cell receptor beta chain is from a study of OX40 agonist ivuxolimab in advanced cancers. Trimming removed 6 bases from V and 12 bases from J, with 14 bases in between. Looked up from germline, CDR1 is MNHNY and CDR2 is SVGAGI (reference sequence). There are 12 residues in the CDR3. Assay used: immunoSEQ multiplex PCR; TCRdb lists only in-frame clones, some missing. Found here are 97,000 or so clones, nearly 90% of them singletons; the top ten hold around 0.15%. The genes are TRBV6-6 and TRBJ1-4, with a tentative D call TRBD1 (5 bases). The receptor comes from an adult with an advanced solid tumor such as melanoma, head and neck, liver or kidney cancer. The sequencing here drew on CD4+ or CD8+ T cells sorted from blood, taken in a trial of the OX40 agonist ivuxolimab. The CDR3 spells CASRGGQGELFF. CDR3 coding DNA: TGTGCCAGCAGGGGGGGTCAAGGGGAACTGTTTTTT.